Below are 3 T cell receptor beta chains sequenced from a single sample in a study of technical replicates of blood from a handful of donors. The repertoire was sequenced with immunoSEQ multiplex PCR; TCRdb's copy has only in-frame clones and lacks some. This sample yields around 80,000 clones, of which about 88% are seen a single time; approximately 0.39% belongs to the top ten. Sequenced material: T cells isolated from PBMCs. The receptors come from a human donor in good health.

The V gene is TRBV5-8, the J gene TRBJ2-7; 9 nucleotides line up with TRBD2. Trimming at V came to 2 bases and at J to 3 bases, leaving 15 bases not matched to a gene. This CDR3 is 18 amino acids long. In germline, CDR1 is SGHTS, CDR2 YDEGEE. The CDR3 DNA reads as TGTGCCAGCAGCTTCTACTTCTTTTCTAGCGGGATCATCTACGAGCAGTACTTC. Protein sequence: CASSFYFFSSGIIYEQYF.

The V and J genes are TRBV2 and TRBJ1-2; D gene ambiguous. This CDR3 is 12 amino acids long. The V end was cut by 6 bases, the J end by 4 bases, with 9 bases between. Germline CDR1 reads SNHLY; CDR2 reads FYNNEI. The DNA for the CDR3 is TGTGCCAGCAGAGGCGGGCCCTATGGCTACACCTTC. Amino acid sequence: CASRGGPYGYTF.

The chain joins TRBV6-5 to TRBJ1-1, with 9 bases identical to TRBD1. CDR1 is MNHEY and CDR2 is SVGAGI in the germline V gene. This CDR3 has 15 residues. The ends lost 4 bases at V and 4 bases at J; junction bases unmatched: 7. DNA of the CDR3: TGTGCCAGCAGTTCACAGGGGGCCAGGGGCACTGAAGCTTTCTTT. This sequence encodes CASSSQGARGTEAFF.